This TCR beta chain was identified during a study of blood T cell repertoires in COVID-19. The CDR3 covers 16 residues. Trimming left V 3 bases short and J 1 base short, with 18 bases between. Germline lookup yields CDR1 DFQATT and CDR2 SNEGSKA (reference sequence). TCRdb keeps only in-frame clones here, not all; method: immunoSEQ multiplex PCR. The data contain hundreds of thousands of clones, approximately 92% of them singletons. This clone was picked up a small number of times. The clonotype was recovered from a young man who had recovered from COVID-19. The rearrangement uses TRBV20-1 and TRBJ1-1; D might be TRBD1 (5 bases). The sample consisted of PBMCs or T cells enriched from blood (not recorded which). Here the CDR3 DNA reads TGCAGTGCTAGTCTCGTTTCAAGGGGTTGGAACACTGAAGCTTTCTTT. This codes for CSASLVSRGWNTEAFF.